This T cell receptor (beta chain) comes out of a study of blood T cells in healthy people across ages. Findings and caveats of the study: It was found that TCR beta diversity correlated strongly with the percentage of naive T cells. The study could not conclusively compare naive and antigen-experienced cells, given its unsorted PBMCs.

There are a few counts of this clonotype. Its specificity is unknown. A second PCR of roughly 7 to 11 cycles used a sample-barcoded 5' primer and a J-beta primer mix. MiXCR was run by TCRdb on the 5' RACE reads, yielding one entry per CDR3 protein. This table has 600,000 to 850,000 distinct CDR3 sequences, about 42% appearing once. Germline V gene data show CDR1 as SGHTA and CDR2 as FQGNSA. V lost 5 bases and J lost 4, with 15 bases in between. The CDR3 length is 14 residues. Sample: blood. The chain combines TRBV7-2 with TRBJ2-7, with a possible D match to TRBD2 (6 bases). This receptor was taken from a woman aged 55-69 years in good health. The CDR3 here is CASSPAEGLYEQYF. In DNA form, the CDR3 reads TGTGCCAGCAGCCCCGCGGAGGGCCTGTACGAGCAGTACTTC.